These T cell receptor beta chains were read from a single sample in a study of vaccination and CD4 T cells after COVID-19. These TCRs' antigens remain unknown. From the PCR reads, TCRdb called clonotypes with MiXCR, one entry per CDR3 protein. The table shows around 3,300 distinct CDR3 sequences, with roughly three quarters occurring only once. The sample consisted of CD4+ T cells from blood, cultured in vitro. All receptors come from a human donor who had recovered from COVID-19. The CDR3 runs from the conserved cysteine through the conserved F or W. The D gene is left open where the match is weak. Rows may omit the clone size; those that give it use once, few, many or a size class.

J gene | D gene | clone size | V gene | CDR3 DNA | CDR3 protein
TRBJ1-5 | NA | NA | TRBV20-1 | TGCAGTGCTAGAGAGGCAGGACAGTGGAACAATCAGCCCCAGCATTTT | CSAREAGQWNNQPQHF
TRBJ1-2 | NA | NA | TRBV4-2 | TGTGCCAGCAGCCAGGGGACCCGGTATGGCTACACCTTC | CASSQGTRYGYTF
TRBJ2-3 | TRBD2 | NA | TRBV20-1 | TGCAGTGCTGGACTAGCGGGGGGGAGAGATACGCAGTATTTT | CSAGLAGGRDTQYF
TRBJ1-2 | NA | NA | TRBV7-9 | TGTGCCAGCAGGTCCAGTTTTGACATCATTCATGGCTACACCTTC | CASRSSFDIIHGYTF
TRBJ2-1 | NA | large | TRBV20-1 | TGCAGTGCTAGGATGGGGCATGAGCAGTTCTTC | CSARMGHEQFF
TRBJ1-2 | TRBD1 | once | TRBV29-1 | TGCAGCGTTGTTGGGACAGGGGCAATGGGGTATGGCTACACCTTC | CSVVGTGAMGYGYTF
TRBJ2-3 | TRBD2 | NA | TRBV6-2/TRBV6-3 | TGTGCCAGCAGTTTTGGCCTAGCGGGGGTGGATACGCAGTATTTT | CASSFGLAGVDTQYF
TRBJ2-3 | NA | NA | TRBV20-1 | TGCAGTGCTAGAGTACCAGCCTCAGATACGCAGTATTTT | CSARVPASDTQYF
TRBJ1-6 | NA | once | TRBV6-1 | TGTGCCAGCAGGGTGGATGGTAATTCACCCCTCCACTTT | CASRVDGNSPLHF
TRBJ2-2 | NA | NA | TRBV6-5 | TGTGCCAGCAGTTACTCGACAGGACGGCGGGGGCCCTCAGCCGGGGAGCTGTTTTTT | CASSYSTGRRGPSAGELFF
TRBJ2-7 | TRBD1 | NA | TRBV11-2 | TGTGCCAGCAGCAAGAGGGACAGAGAGCAGTACTTC | CASSKRDREQYF
TRBJ1-2 | NA | NA | TRBV29-1 | TGCAGCGTTGCCAATCTCCGGGAAGGCTACACCTTC | CSVANLREGYTF
TRBJ2-3 | NA | NA | TRBV24-1 | TGTGCCACCAGTGACCCAACTAGCACAGATACGCAGTATTTT | CATSDPTSTDTQYF
TRBJ2-7 | NA | NA | TRBV7-9 | TGTGCCAGCAGCTTAGGAGACGGAACCTACGAGCAGTACTTC | CASSLGDGTYEQYF
TRBJ2-5 | NA | NA | TRBV6-5 | TGTGCCAGCAGTTACCAGGGATCCCAGTACTTC | CASSYQGSQYF
TRBJ2-2 | NA | NA | TRBV20-1 | TGCAGTGCTAGACGGGGGTCCGCGAACACCGGGGAGCTGTTTTTT | CSARRGSANTGELFF
TRBJ1-5 | NA | NA | TRBV4-1 | TGCGCCAGCAGCCAAGATCGGGGGGACAGCAATCAGCCCCAGCATTTT | CASSQDRGDSNQPQHF
TRBJ1-6 | NA | NA | TRBV12-3/TRBV12-4 | TGTGCCAGCAGTAGTCCGGGCCGATCACCCCTCCACTTT | CASSSPGRSPLHF
TRBJ1-5 | TRBD1 | large | TRBV11-2 | TGTGCCAGCAGCTGGGGGACAGGGGGAATGAATCAGCCCCAGCATTTT | CASSWGTGGMNQPQHF
TRBJ2-1 | TRBD2 | NA | TRBV19 | TGTGCCAGTACCCGGGGGGGGGACTACAATGAGCAGTTCTTC | CASTRGGDYNEQFF
TRBJ1-2 | TRBD1 | few | TRBV15 | TGTGCCACCAGCAGGAGGACAGGGGAGCCTAATGGCTACACCTTC | CATSRRTGEPNGYTF
TRBJ2-7 | NA | medium-sized | TRBV6-1 | TGTGCCAGCCGCCGGGGGACCTACGAGCAGTACTTC | CASRRGTYEQYF
TRBJ2-1 | NA | few | TRBV4-3 | TGCGCCAGCAGCCAAGTAACAGTGGGCCTTCTTTCCTACAATGAGCAGTTCTTC | CASSQVTVGLLSYNEQFF
TRBJ1-2 | NA | NA | TRBV12-3/TRBV12-4 | TGTGCCAGCAGTTTAGACAGGATCTATGGCTACACCTTC | CASSLDRIYGYTF
TRBJ2-7 | NA | NA | TRBV19 | TGTGCCAGTAGTACCGGCGGGACACTAGCCCGGGAGCAGTACTTC | CASSTGGTLAREQYF
TRBJ1-2 | NA | NA | TRBV6-5 | TGTGCCAGCAGTTACTCGAGGGGGGCGGTAGGCTACACCTTC | CASSYSRGAVGYTF
TRBJ1-5 | TRBD1 | NA | TRBV6-5 | TGTGCCAGCAGTTGGAGGCAGGGGGTAGCTCAGCCCCAGCATTTT | CASSWRQGVAQPQHF
TRBJ1-2 | NA | large | TRBV20-1 | TGCAGTGGGGAGGCCAGGACTAACTATGGCTACACCTTC | CSGEARTNYGYTF
TRBJ1-2 | NA | NA | TRBV4-3 | TGCGCCAGCAGCCAAGACTACGCCGGAGCTAACTATGGCTACACCTTC | CASSQDYAGANYGYTF
TRBJ1-3 | NA | NA | TRBV7-2 | TGTGCCAGCAGCTTCGCAGATTTCTGGGGGGCAAACACCATATATTTT | CASSFADFWGANTIYF
TRBJ2-1 | TRBD2 | NA | TRBV24-1 | TGTGCCACCAGTGACGTGAGCGGGGGGGCCTACAATGAGCAGTTCTTC | CATSDVSGGAYNEQFF
TRBJ1-1 | TRBD1 | NA | TRBV7-3 | TGTGCCAGCAGCTTAACGAGCATCACAGGGGGCGCGAACACTGAAGCTTTCTTT | CASSLTSITGGANTEAFF
TRBJ1-5 | TRBD1 | few | TRBV7-2 | TGTGCCAGCAGCTCAGGACAGGGAGGGCAGCCCCAGCATTTT | CASSSGQGGQPQHF
TRBJ2-1 | NA | NA | TRBV21-1 | TGTGCCAGCAGATCCCTCTCTGCGACGGGGGGCAATGAGCAGTTCTTC | CASRSLSATGGNEQFF
TRBJ2-3 | NA | NA | TRBV2 | TGTGCCAGCAGTGAATCCTTACCAGATACGCAGTATTTT | CASSESLPDTQYF
TRBJ1-2 | NA | few | TRBV5-5 | TGTGCCAGCAGCTTGGGGCGCGGGGAAGGCTACACCTTC | CASSLGRGEGYTF
TRBJ2-6 | TRBD1 | NA | TRBV6-2/TRBV6-3 | TGTGCCAGCAGTCTACTCGTCGGACAGGGGGCGTCTGGGGCCAACGTCCTGACTTTC | CASSLLVGQGASGANVLTF
TRBJ1-5 | NA | once | TRBV20-1 | TGCAGTGCTAGAGAGGACAACCTTAGCAATCAGCCCCAGCATTTT | CSAREDNLSNQPQHF
TRBJ1-2 | NA | NA | TRBV12-3/TRBV12-4 | TGTGCCAGCAGTTTAGGGGTCGAAGGCTACACCTTC | CASSLGVEGYTF
TRBJ2-7 | TRBD1 | NA | TRBV7-9 | TGTGCCAGCAGACCAAGACAGGGTGGCCACGAGCAGTACTTC | CASRPRQGGHEQYF
TRBJ2-1 | TRBD2 | NA | TRBV19 | TGTGCCAGTACCGATCGGGCCGTAGGACTAGCAGTCTACAATGAGCAGTTCTTC | CASTDRAVGLAVYNEQFF
TRBJ2-5 | NA | medium-sized | TRBV2 | TGTGCCAGCAGTGTAGCCCGGGGGGAGACCCAGTACTTC | CASSVARGETQYF
TRBJ2-1 | NA | NA | TRBV10-1 | TGCGCCAGCACCGAACGTCGGGGCGAGAAGCAGTTCTTC | CASTERRGEKQFF
TRBJ1-1 | NA | NA | TRBV29-1 | TGCAGCACCTGGGGGGCTGGGGATGAAGCTTTCTTT | CSTWGAGDEAFF
TRBJ2-2 | NA | NA | TRBV6-2/TRBV6-3 | TGTGCCAGCAGTACTCGGGGACCGAACACCGGGGAGCTGTTTTTT | CASSTRGPNTGELFF
TRBJ1-2 | NA | NA | TRBV12-5 | TGTGCTAGTGGCGAGGGTTCGGTGAAGGGCTACACCTTC | CASGEGSVKGYTF
TRBJ1-5 | NA | NA | TRBV19 | TGTGCCAGTAGTACTAGGAAGCGACCCCAGCATTTT | CASSTRKRPQHF
TRBJ1-6 | NA | once | TRBV20-1 | TGCAGTGCTAGACAACAGGCCCTGGATAATTCACCCCTCCACTTT | CSARQQALDNSPLHF
TRBJ1-5 | TRBD1 | NA | TRBV7-9 | TGTGCCAGCAGCCGGGACAGGGGGGTTGGCAATCAGCCCCAGCATTTT | CASSRDRGVGNQPQHF
TRBJ2-7 | NA | few | TRBV6-2/TRBV6-3 | TGTGCCAGCAGTTGGTACTCCGGGACACTTCCCTACGAGCAGTACTTC | CASSWYSGTLPYEQYF
TRBJ1-4 | TRBD1 | NA | TRBV6-1 | TGTGCCAGCAGTGTTATACAGGGGGGAGAAAAACTGTTTTTT | CASSVIQGGEKLFF
TRBJ2-5 | NA | NA | TRBV7-2 | TGTGCCAGCAGCTTAGGGGGGAACCAAGAGACCCAGTACTTC | CASSLGGNQETQYF
TRBJ2-3 | NA | NA | TRBV18 | TGTGCCAGCTCACCACAGTACCCCCCCGATACGCAGTATTTT | CASSPQYPPDTQYF